This T cell receptor beta chain is drawn from a study of T cells in women clearing cervical HPV infection. This table comes from immunoSEQ multiplex PCR, and its TCRdb copy is limited to in-frame clones, with some not included. The sample table includes 28,000 or so clones. CDR3 length: 15 amino acids. Germline V gene sequence: CDR1 SEHNR, CDR2 FQNEAQ (reference sequence). Trimming at V came to 5 bases and at J to 4 bases, leaving 9 bases not matched to a gene. Regarding this clone: The observed sequence ends 3 residues before the CDR3 terminus, with the missing tail filled in from the germline J gene.

The chain recombines TRBV7-9 with TRBJ2-5; TRBD2 agrees at 8 bases. The receptor was isolated from a woman between 18 and 75 years old with a cervical HPV16 infection that either progressed to CIN3+ or cleared (not recorded which). Material for sequencing was blood buffy coat. CDR3: CASSPQAGVGETQYF. The CDR3 bases that were read are TGTGCCAGCAGCCCCCAAGCGGGGGTAGGAGAGACC.